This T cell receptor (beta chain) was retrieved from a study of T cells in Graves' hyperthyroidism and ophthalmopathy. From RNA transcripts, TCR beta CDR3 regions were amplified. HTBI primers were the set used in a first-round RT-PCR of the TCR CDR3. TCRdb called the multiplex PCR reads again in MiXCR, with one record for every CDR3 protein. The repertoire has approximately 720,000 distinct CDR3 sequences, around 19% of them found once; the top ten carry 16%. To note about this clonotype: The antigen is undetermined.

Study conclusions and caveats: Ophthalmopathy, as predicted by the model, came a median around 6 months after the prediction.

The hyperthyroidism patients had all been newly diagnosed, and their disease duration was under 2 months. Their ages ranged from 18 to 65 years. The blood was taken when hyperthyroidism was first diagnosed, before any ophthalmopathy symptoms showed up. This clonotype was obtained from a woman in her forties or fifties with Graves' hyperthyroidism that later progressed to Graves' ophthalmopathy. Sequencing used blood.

CDR3 sequence reads: CASSLRGGGLRNNEQFF. Here the CDR3 DNA reads TGTGCCAGCAGTTTAAGGGGGGGGGGCTTACGGAACAATGAGCAGTTCTTC. This rearrangement joins TRBV12-3 or TRBV12-4 to TRBJ2-1; D possibly corresponds to TRBD2 (7 bases). V was shortened by 2 bases and J by 5 bases, with 19 bases between the two germline ends. The CDR3 is 17 amino acids.